These 17 T cell receptor beta chains share one sample of origin, sequenced in a study of blood T cell repertoires in COVID-19. Measured with immunoSEQ multiplex PCR; TCRdb has only the in-frame clones, and not every one. The data contain about 110,000 clones, 88% of them singletons. The sample consisted of peripheral blood. Receptors originate from a woman in her forties or fifties with acute or convalescent COVID-19.

This clone was counted a single time. The V and J genes are TRBV11-3 and TRBJ2-2, with D maybe TRBD1 (6 bases). V lost 4 bases, J lost 7 bases, and 10 bases lay in between. This CDR3 region has 13 residues. CDR1 and CDR2 (germline): SGHNT, YENEEA. The DNA of the CDR3 is TGTGCCAGCAGCTCGGACAGTTTCGGGGAGCTGTTTTTT. Its protein product is CASSSDSFGELFF.

The genes are TRBV2 and TRBJ2-7, with 8 bases fitting TRBD1. The CDR3 runs 12 residues. CDR1 is SNHLY and CDR2 is FYNNEI in the germline V gene. With V trimmed by 6 bases and J by 4 bases, 2 bases remained unmatched. CDR3 DNA sequence: TGTGCCAGCAGCCGGGACAGGTACGAGCAGTACTTC. This encodes CASSRDRYEQYF.

V usage is TRBV2 and J usage is TRBJ2-7, with 8 bases that match TRBD2. With V trimmed by 6 bases and J by 5 bases, 3 bases remained unmatched. The CDR3 covers 12 residues. Per germline, CDR1 SNHLY and CDR2 FYNNEI. CDR3 amino acids: CASRIAGNEQYF. The CDR3 DNA reads as TGTGCCAGCAGAATAGCGGGGAACGAGCAGTACTTC.

J is TRBJ2-1 and V is TRBV27; D is uncertain. This CDR3 has 16 amino acids. V was cut by 9 bases and J by 0 bases, with 18 bases left in between. Germline V gives CDR1 MNHEY, CDR2 SMNVEV (reference sequence). CDR3 sequence: CASLPLGSSSYNEQFF. CDR3 DNA: TGTGCCAGTCTCCCCCTCGGGTCTAGCTCCTACAATGAGCAGTTCTTC.

The V and J genes are TRBV3-1 (or the pseudogene TRBV3-2) and TRBJ2-5; 7 bases align to TRBD2. This CDR3 region has 13 residues. V shed 8 bases, J shed 7 bases, and the junction held 10 bases outside the gene matches. Germline CDR1 reads LGHDT; CDR2 reads YNNKEL (reference sequence). The CDR3 DNA sequence: TGTGCCAGCCTCAGTCGGGAGGAATGGACCCAGTACTTC. It codes for CASLSREEWTQYF.

The genes are TRBV27 and TRBJ2-1; 12 bases line up with TRBD2. Germline CDR1 is MNHEY and CDR2 is SMNVEV (reference sequence). Trimming at V came to 6 bases and at J to 3 bases, leaving 12 bases not matched to a gene. CDR3 length equals 18 residues. CDR3 loop: CASSRNGLAGGFYNEQFF. The CDR3 bases are TGTGCCAGCAGCCGCAACGGCCTAGCGGGAGGGTTCTACAATGAGCAGTTCTTC.

This chain uses TRBV9 with TRBJ2-1, with 13 bases that match TRBD2. Per the germline V gene, CDR1 is SGDLS and CDR2 is YYNGEE. V trimming: 3 bases; J trimming: 6 bases; junction bases outside the gene matches: 3. The CDR3 runs to 15 residues. The CDR3 loop is CASSARTSGSNEQFF. The DNA of the CDR3 is TGTGCCAGCAGCGCTCGGACTAGCGGGAGCAATGAGCAGTTCTTC.

J is TRBJ2-5 and V is TRBV9; a weak D match, TRBD2 (6 bases). This CDR3 comprises 16 residues. Between the trimmed V and J ends, which lost 3 bases and 2 bases, there was a span of 17 bases. CDR1 is SGDLS and CDR2 is YYNGEE in the germline V gene. In DNA form, the CDR3 reads TGTGCCAGCAGCGCGTCGGGACTTCCATTACAAGAGACCCAGTACTTC. It encodes CASSASGLPLQETQYF.

This clone was counted a single time. This chain connects TRBV7-2 to TRBJ2-1, with D perhaps TRBD1 (5 bases). This CDR3 region has 15 residues. Trimming cost V 5 bases and J 5 bases, with 16 bases left between them. Germline V gene data show CDR1 as SGHTA and CDR2 as FQGNSA. In nucleotides, the CDR3 is TGTGCCAGCAGCCCAAGGGGCCGTTCAAACAATGAGCAGTTCTTC. As protein: CASSPRGRSNNEQFF.

The V and J genes are TRBV5-1 and TRBJ2-2; 10 positions match TRBD1. The V segment lost 5 bases and the J segment 4 bases; nucleotides outside the gene matches: 8. CDR3 length: 16 residues. Germline CDR1 and CDR2: SGHRS and YFSETQ. The chain's CDR3 is CASRLGQGVGTGELFF. Written as DNA, the CDR3 is TGCGCCAGCAGACTAGGACAGGGGGTAGGCACCGGGGAGCTGTTTTTT.

The chain combines TRBV9 with TRBJ2-1; a weak D match, TRBD2 (6 bases). Germline V gene lookup returns CDR1 SGDLS and CDR2 YYNGEE. Trimming cost V 3 bases and J 8 bases, with 12 bases left between them. This CDR3 is 13 amino acids long. The chain's CDR3 is CASSDPLADEQFF. For the CDR3, the DNA is TGTGCCAGCAGCGATCCCTTAGCGGATGAGCAGTTCTTC.

This clone was recorded only once. The V gene is TRBV9, the J gene TRBJ2-2, with TRBD2 identical over 9 bases. Germline CDR1 is SGDLS and CDR2 is YYNGEE. Trimming took 1 base from V and 2 from J; bases not matched to a gene: 3. This CDR3 is built from 16 residues. The CDR3, as DNA: TGTGCCAGCAGCGTACTAGCGGGATTCAACACCGGGGAGCTGTTTTTT. The encoded protein is CASSVLAGFNTGELFF. Using reference TRBV9 and TRBJ2-2 for the parts outside the CDR3, the full variable domain is DSGVTQTPKHLITATGQRVTLRCSPRSGDLSVYWYQQSLDQGLQFLIQYYNGEERAKGNILERFSAQQFPDLHSELNLSSLELGDSALYFCASSVLAGFNTGELFFGEGSRLTVL.

This sequence joins TRBV25-1 and TRBJ2-5, with a weak D call TRBD2 (6 bases). Germline loops: CDR1 MGHDK, CDR2 SYGVNS. V shed 4 bases and J shed 5 bases, with 20 bases lying between them. The CDR3 has 16 residues. CDR3 sequence: CASSAPHGGERETQYF. The CDR3 coding sequence is TGTGCCAGCAGTGCACCCCACGGCGGGGAAAGGGAGACCCAGTACTTC. Using reference TRBV25-1 and TRBJ2-5 for the parts outside the CDR3, the full variable domain is EADIYQTPRYLVIGTGKKITLECSQTMGHDKMYWYQQDPGMELHLIHYSYGVNSTEKGDLSSESTVSRIRTEHFPLTLESARPSHTSQYLCASSAPHGGERETQYFGPGTRLLVL.

This chain connects TRBV5-1 to TRBJ2-1, with 9 positions matching TRBD2. V trimming: 0 bases; J trimming: 2 bases; junction bases outside the gene matches: 3. The CDR3 has 16 amino acids. The V gene's germline CDR1 is SGHRS and CDR2 YFSETQ. The CDR3 spells CASSLATSGAYNEQFF. The CDR3 DNA sequence: TGCGCCAGCAGCTTGGCGACTAGCGGAGCCTACAATGAGCAGTTCTTC. Full variable domain (missing parts from reference TRBV5-1 and TRBJ2-1): KAGVTQTPRYLIKTRGQQVTLSCSPISGHRSVSWYQQTPGQGLQFLFEYFSETQRNKGNFPGRFSGRQFSNSRSEMNVSTLELGDSALYLCASSLATSGAYNEQFFGPGTRLTVL.

The chain carries TRBV18 and TRBJ2-7; possibly TRBD1 for D (6 bases). CDR3 length equals 13 residues. Trimming took 4 bases from V and 3 from J, leaving 10 bases between them. Germline CDR1 reads KGHSH; CDR2 reads LQKENI. CDR3 region: CASSRVRGYEQYF. The CDR3, as DNA: TGTGCCAGCTCACGAGTCAGGGGCTACGAGCAGTACTTC. The whole variable domain, remainder taken from reference TRBV18 and TRBJ2-7, is NAGVMQNPRHLVRRRGQEARLRCSPMKGHSHVYWYRQLPEEGLKFMVYLQKENIIDESGMPKERFSAEFPKEGPSILRIQQVVRGDSAAYFCASSRVRGYEQYFGPGTRLTVT.

The chain recombines TRBV7-2 with TRBJ1-3; 9 bases map to TRBD1. The CDR3 sequence is 19 residues long. With V trimmed by 1 base and J by 4 bases, 14 bases remained unmatched. From germline, CDR1 is SGHTA and CDR2 FQGNSA. The CDR3 DNA reads TGTGCCAGCAGCTTAGTCGGGACAGGGTTTTTCGGGCTAGGAAACACCATATATTTT. It yields the protein CASSLVGTGFFGLGNTIYF.

This clone was detected once. J is TRBJ2-2 and V is TRBV6-5; D ambiguous. V lost 8 bases and J 4 bases, leaving 14 bases between the germline ends. CDR1 is MNHEY and CDR2 is SVGAGI in the germline V gene. The CDR3 is 14 amino acids. The CDR3 loop reads CASRRQPGTGELFF. The CDR3 DNA follows: TGTGCCAGCCGAAGGCAGCCGGGCACCGGGGAGCTGTTTTTT.